A selection of T cell receptor beta chains follows, all from one sample in a study of T-cell memory formation after mild COVID-19. TCRdb processed the 5' RACE reads anew with MiXCR; each CDR3 protein has one entry. The table records fewer than 600,000 distinct CDR3 sequences, roughly 21% of them present only once. Source material: PBMCs or a T cell subset sorted from them (not recorded which). Every receptor here comes from an adult woman who had mild COVID-19 (a few samples of this study predate the infection). Cell type and time point are not known. Both conserved end residues are part of each CDR3. Fields, in order: D gene, J gene, V gene, clone size, CDR3 protein, CDR3 DNA. A D gene is named only where the DNA matches it firmly. For some rows the clone size is stated as once, few or many, or as a class when expanded; others skip it.

>NA|TRBJ2-3|TRBV23-1|NA
CALGGPRGDTQYF
TGCGCCCTCGGGGGTCCTAGGGGAGATACGCAGTATTTT
>TRBD1|TRBJ1-1|TRBV19|NA
CASSMTGMNTEAFF
TGTGCCAGTAGTATGACAGGGATGAACACTGAAGCTTTCTTT
>NA|TRBJ1-5|TRBV5-6|few
CASSFWAGTDRYQPQHF
TGTGCCAGCAGCTTTTGGGCAGGGACCGACCGTTATCAGCCCCAGCATTTT
>NA|TRBJ1-2|TRBV7-9|NA
CASSLGDTYGYTF
TGTGCCAGCAGCCTGGGGGACACCTATGGCTACACCTTC
>TRBD2|TRBJ2-7|TRBV9|few
CASSRGLAGLNQEQYF
TGTGCCAGCAGCAGGGGACTAGCGGGGTTGAATCAGGAGCAGTACTTC
>TRBD2|TRBJ2-1|TRBV28|NA
CASSITSGRARYNEQFF
TGTGCCAGCAGCATAACTAGCGGGAGGGCCAGGTACAATGAGCAGTTCTTC
>NA|TRBJ2-3|TRBV4-3|few
CASSQGAAITDTQYF
TGCGCCAGCAGCCAAGGAGCGGCCATCACAGATACGCAGTATTTT
>TRBD1|TRBJ2-3|TRBV7-2|NA
CASRLGQSTDTQYF
TGTGCCAGCAGATTGGGACAGAGCACAGATACGCAGTATTTT
>TRBD1|TRBJ2-5|TRBV3-1|many
CASSPGQGGETQYF
TGTGCCAGCAGCCCCGGACAGGGTGGGGAGACCCAGTACTTC
>TRBD2|TRBJ2-5|TRBV4-1|few
CASSQTSGGRETQYF
TGCGCCAGCAGCCAGACTAGCGGGGGTAGGGAGACCCAGTACTTC
>TRBD1|TRBJ1-1|TRBV5-1|NA
CASSAGGTGLTMGTEAFF
TGCGCCAGCAGCGCTGGAGGGACAGGCCTCACGATGGGAACTGAAGCTTTCTTT
>TRBD2|TRBJ2-5|TRBV7-2|once
CASSLGGLAGVYETQYF
TGTGCCAGCAGCTTAGGAGGACTAGCGGGAGTATACGAGACCCAGTACTTC
>TRBD2|TRBJ2-7|TRBV7-2|few
CASSPVAGGGVEQYF
TGTGCCAGCAGCCCTGTAGCGGGAGGGGGCGTTGAGCAGTACTTC
>NA|TRBJ1-6|TRBV5-5|NA
CASSLFTRASPLHF
TGTGCCAGCAGCTTGTTTACCAGGGCCTCACCCCTCCACTTT
>NA|TRBJ2-7|TRBV11-2|many
CASSAPGHGLEQYF
TGTGCCAGCAGCGCACCGGGACACGGGCTGGAGCAGTACTTC
>TRBD2|TRBJ2-1|TRBV6-1|NA
CASSGLAGGIDEQFF
TGTGCCAGCAGTGGTCTAGCGGGGGGAATAGATGAGCAGTTCTTC
>NA|TRBJ1-2|TRBV12-3/TRBV12-4|NA
CASSPWGQVYGYTF
TGTGCCAGCAGCCCATGGGGACAAGTCTATGGCTACACCTTC
>TRBD2|TRBJ2-7|TRBV7-2|NA
CASSRMTSGLAGGQYF
TGTGCCAGCAGCCGGATGACTAGCGGGTTAGCTGGTGGGCAGTACTTC
>TRBD1|TRBJ1-1|TRBV4-1|NA
CASSHPGGMNTEAFF
TGCGCCAGCAGCCATCCAGGGGGAATGAACACTGAAGCTTTCTTT
>TRBD2|TRBJ2-5|TRBV25-1|NA
CASSSAGAQETQYF
TGTGCCAGCAGTTCAGCGGGGGCTCAAGAGACCCAGTACTTC
>NA|TRBJ1-2|TRBV12-3/TRBV12-4|few
CASRGFGYGYTF
TGTGCCAGCAGAGGATTTGGATATGGCTACACCTTC
>TRBD2|TRBJ2-3|TRBV3-1|few
CASSQGDSGSDTQYF
TGTGCCAGCAGCCAAGGGGATAGCGGGAGTGATACGCAGTATTTT
>NA|TRBJ1-6|TRBV14|few
CASSQGQTKNSPLHF
TGTGCCAGCAGCCAAGGGCAGACCAAGAATTCACCCCTCCACTTT
>TRBD2|TRBJ2-5|TRBV4-2|NA
CASSPSGGAGPQETQYF
TGTGCCAGCAGCCCGTCGGGGGGAGCGGGGCCACAAGAGACCCAGTACTTC
>NA|TRBJ2-7|TRBV12-3/TRBV12-4|many
CASSLAGAHYEQYF
TGTGCCAGCAGTTTAGCCGGGGCCCACTACGAGCAGTACTTC
>NA|TRBJ2-7|TRBV24-1|few
CATSGGDYEQYF
TGTGCCACCAGTGGTGGAGACTACGAGCAGTACTTC
>TRBD2|TRBJ2-1|TRBV11-2|once
CASRWEGTYNEQFF
TGTGCCAGCCGGTGGGAGGGGACCTACAATGAGCAGTTCTTC
>NA|TRBJ1-1|TRBV5-1|few
CASSFARGTEAFF
TGCGCCAGCAGCTTTGCTAGGGGCACTGAAGCTTTCTTT
>NA|TRBJ1-1|TRBV29-1|once
CSVVVSNTEAFF
TGCAGCGTTGTCGTGTCGAACACTGAAGCTTTCTTT
>NA|TRBJ2-2|TRBV7-9|few
CASSSKGGTNTGELFF
TGTGCCAGCAGCTCCAAAGGCGGGACAAACACCGGGGAGCTGTTTTTT
>NA|TRBJ2-7|TRBV18|NA
CASSPSGNEQYF
TGTGCCAGCTCACCCTCCGGGAACGAGCAGTACTTC
>NA|TRBJ2-7|TRBV7-8|many
CASSSRTGSYEQYF
TGTGCCAGCAGCTCCCGGACTGGATCCTACGAGCAGTACTTC
>NA|TRBJ2-1|TRBV9|NA
CASSVDSGNEQFF
TGTGCCAGCAGCGTAGATTCCGGGAATGAGCAGTTCTTC
>TRBD1|TRBJ1-1|TRBV11-3|once
CASSLGRGQSRDTEAFF
TGTGCCAGCAGCTTAGGCAGGGGGCAGTCGAGGGACACTGAAGCTTTCTTT
>NA|TRBJ2-1|TRBV2|NA
CASIGVTQSSYNEQFF
TGTGCCAGCATTGGGGTAACGCAGAGCTCCTACAATGAGCAGTTCTTC
>NA|TRBJ1-1|TRBV5-1|few
CASSLGKGGNTEAFF
TGCGCCAGCAGCTTGGGGAAGGGGGGGAACACTGAAGCTTTCTTT
>NA|TRBJ2-5|TRBV11-1|few
CASSFRGQIQETQYF
TGTGCCAGCAGCTTCAGAGGGCAGATCCAAGAGACCCAGTACTTC
>NA|TRBJ1-4|TRBV7-8|NA
CASSLFTLNEKLFF
TGTGCCAGCAGCTTATTCACGTTAAATGAAAAACTGTTTTTT
>NA|TRBJ2-1|TRBV5-1|NA
CASSLEQLSSYNEQFF
TGCGCCAGCAGCTTGGAACAGCTTAGCTCCTACAATGAGCAGTTCTTC
>TRBD1|TRBJ1-2|TRBV20-1|NA
CSARGGRYGYTF
TGCAGTGCCCGAGGGGGCCGCTATGGCTACACCTTC
>TRBD1|TRBJ2-5|TRBV20-1|few
CSATPGQGRSATQYF
TGCAGTGCTACCCCGGGACAGGGGAGGTCGGCGACCCAGTACTTC
>NA|TRBJ1-1|TRBV4-2|few
CASSQEKTEGTEAFF
TGTGCCAGCAGCCAAGAGAAGACAGAGGGCACTGAAGCTTTCTTT
>NA|TRBJ2-1|TRBV7-7|few
CASSLSVVAVSYNEQFF
TGTGCTAGCAGCTTATCCGTAGTAGCGGTCTCCTACAATGAGCAGTTCTTC
>TRBD1|TRBJ2-1|TRBV4-3|once
CASSQKRTGGDEQFF
TGCGCCAGCAGCCAAAAAAGGACAGGGGGGGATGAGCAGTTCTTC
>NA|TRBJ2-1|TRBV11-3|NA
CASSLDLRGYNEQFF
TGTGCCAGCAGCTTAGATCTTCGAGGCTACAATGAGCAGTTCTTC
>NA|TRBJ2-2|TRBV18|NA
CASSPHRGLGPGGTRELFF
TGTGCCAGCTCACCACACCGGGGACTCGGCCCAGGTGGGACCCGGGAGCTGTTTTTT
>TRBD1|TRBJ2-6|TRBV20-1|NA
CSAMRQGATGANVLTF
TGCAGTGCTATGAGACAGGGGGCGACAGGGGCCAACGTCCTGACTTTC
>TRBD1|TRBJ2-6|TRBV5-1|NA
CASRRDRGRFVLTF
TGCGCCAGCAGGAGGGACAGGGGGCGCTTCGTCCTGACTTTC
>TRBD2|TRBJ2-7|TRBV12-3/TRBV12-4|NA
CASSSSHLAGGNDSYEQYF
TGTGCCAGCAGTTCATCCCATCTAGCGGGGGGAAATGACTCCTACGAGCAGTACTTC
>TRBD1|TRBJ2-2|TRBV28|NA
CASRGDRGRTGELFF
TGTGCCAGCAGGGGGGACAGGGGGCGAACCGGGGAGCTGTTTTTT
>TRBD1|TRBJ2-5|TRBV6-4|NA
CASSGGRGREETQYF
TGTGCCAGCAGCGGGGGCAGGGGGCGAGAAGAGACCCAGTACTTC
>NA|TRBJ1-1|TRBV12-3/TRBV12-4|NA
CASSMGLGAFF
TGTGCCAGCAGCATGGGGCTAGGAGCTTTCTTT